The 2 T cell receptor beta chains listed next were all sequenced from one sample in a study of blood T cells in healthy people across ages. A second 7 to 11 cycle PCR used barcoded and J-beta primers. Each CDR3 protein is one row after TCRdb ran MiXCR on the 5' RACE reads. The table records over 1,500,000 distinct CDR3 sequences, about 39% of them present only once. The sample taken for sequencing was blood. Receptor source: a human donor in good health.

The chain is built from TRBV5-5 and TRBJ1-6; weak D call: TRBD1 (5 bases). Germline V gene data show CDR1 as SGHKS and CDR2 as YYEKEE (reference sequence). This CDR3 region has 14 residues. V lost 4 bases and J lost 9, with 14 bases in between. The CDR3 sequence: CASSRRDDGSPLHF. Written as DNA, the CDR3 is TGTGCCAGCAGCCGCAGGGATGACGGTTCACCCCTCCACTTT.

The rearrangement uses TRBV20-1 and TRBJ2-1, with 9 bases fitting TRBD1. CDR1 is DFQATT and CDR2 is SNEGSKA in the germline V gene (reference sequence). The CDR3 spans 13 residues. With 5 bases clipped from V and 5 bases from J, the junction kept 4 bases outside the gene matches. The CDR3 DNA is TGCAGTGCTCTAAGGACAGGGGACAATGAGCAGTTCTTC. Translating it yields CSALRTGDNEQFF.